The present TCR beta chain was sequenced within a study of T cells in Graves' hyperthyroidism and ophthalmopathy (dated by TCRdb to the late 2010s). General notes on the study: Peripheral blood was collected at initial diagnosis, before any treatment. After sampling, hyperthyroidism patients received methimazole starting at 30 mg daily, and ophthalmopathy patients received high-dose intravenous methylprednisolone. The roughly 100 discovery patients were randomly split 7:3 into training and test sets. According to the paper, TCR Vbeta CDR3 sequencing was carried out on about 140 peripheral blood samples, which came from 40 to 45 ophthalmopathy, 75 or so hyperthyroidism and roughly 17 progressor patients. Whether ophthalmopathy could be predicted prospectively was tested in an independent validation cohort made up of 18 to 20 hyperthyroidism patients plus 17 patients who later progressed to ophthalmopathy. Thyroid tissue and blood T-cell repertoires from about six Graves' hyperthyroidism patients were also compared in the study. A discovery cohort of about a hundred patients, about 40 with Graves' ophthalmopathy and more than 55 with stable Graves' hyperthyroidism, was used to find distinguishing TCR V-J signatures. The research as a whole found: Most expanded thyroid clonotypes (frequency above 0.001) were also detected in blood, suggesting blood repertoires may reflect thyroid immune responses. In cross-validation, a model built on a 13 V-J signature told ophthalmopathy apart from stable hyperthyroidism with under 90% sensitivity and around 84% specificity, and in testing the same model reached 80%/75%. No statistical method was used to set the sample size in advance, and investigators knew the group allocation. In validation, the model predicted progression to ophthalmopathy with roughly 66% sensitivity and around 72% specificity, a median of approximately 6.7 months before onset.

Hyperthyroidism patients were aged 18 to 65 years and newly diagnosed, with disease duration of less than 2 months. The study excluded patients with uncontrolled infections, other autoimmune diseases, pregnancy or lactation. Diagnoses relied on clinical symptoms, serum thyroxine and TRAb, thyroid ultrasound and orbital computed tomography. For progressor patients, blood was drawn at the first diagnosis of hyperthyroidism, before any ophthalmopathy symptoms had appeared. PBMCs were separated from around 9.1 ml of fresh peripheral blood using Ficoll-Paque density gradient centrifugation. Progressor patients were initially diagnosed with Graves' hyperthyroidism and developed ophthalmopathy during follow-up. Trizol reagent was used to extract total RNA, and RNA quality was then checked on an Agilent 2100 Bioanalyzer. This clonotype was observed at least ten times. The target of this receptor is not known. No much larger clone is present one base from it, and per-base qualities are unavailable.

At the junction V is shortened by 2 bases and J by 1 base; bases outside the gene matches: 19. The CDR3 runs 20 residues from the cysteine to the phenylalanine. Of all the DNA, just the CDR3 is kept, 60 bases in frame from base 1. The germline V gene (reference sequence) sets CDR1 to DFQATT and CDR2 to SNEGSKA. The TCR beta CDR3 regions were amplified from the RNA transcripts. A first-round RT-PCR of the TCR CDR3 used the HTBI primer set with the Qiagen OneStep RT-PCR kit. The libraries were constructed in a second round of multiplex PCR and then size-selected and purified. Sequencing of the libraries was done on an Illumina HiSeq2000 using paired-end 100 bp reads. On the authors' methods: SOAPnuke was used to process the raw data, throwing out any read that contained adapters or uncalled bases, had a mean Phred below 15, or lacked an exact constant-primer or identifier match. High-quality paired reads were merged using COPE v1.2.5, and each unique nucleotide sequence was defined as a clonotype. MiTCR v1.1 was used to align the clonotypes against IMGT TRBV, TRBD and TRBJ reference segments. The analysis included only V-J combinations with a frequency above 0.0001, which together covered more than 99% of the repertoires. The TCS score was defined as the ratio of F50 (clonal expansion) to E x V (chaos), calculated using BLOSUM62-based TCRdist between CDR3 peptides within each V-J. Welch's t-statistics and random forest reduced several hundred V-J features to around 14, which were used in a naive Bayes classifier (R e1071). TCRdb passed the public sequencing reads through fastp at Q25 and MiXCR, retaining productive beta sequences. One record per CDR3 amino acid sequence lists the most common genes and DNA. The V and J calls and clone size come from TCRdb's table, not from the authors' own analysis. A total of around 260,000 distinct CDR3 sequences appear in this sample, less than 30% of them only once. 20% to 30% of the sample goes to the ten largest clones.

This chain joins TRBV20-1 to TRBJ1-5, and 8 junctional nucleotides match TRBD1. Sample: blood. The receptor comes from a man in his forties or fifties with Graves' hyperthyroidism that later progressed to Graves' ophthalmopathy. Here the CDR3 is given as CSARTSGRGQLLLSNQPQHF. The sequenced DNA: TGCAGTGCTAGAACCTCGGGCAGGGGGCAATTATTGTTGAGCAATCAGCCCCAGCATTTT.